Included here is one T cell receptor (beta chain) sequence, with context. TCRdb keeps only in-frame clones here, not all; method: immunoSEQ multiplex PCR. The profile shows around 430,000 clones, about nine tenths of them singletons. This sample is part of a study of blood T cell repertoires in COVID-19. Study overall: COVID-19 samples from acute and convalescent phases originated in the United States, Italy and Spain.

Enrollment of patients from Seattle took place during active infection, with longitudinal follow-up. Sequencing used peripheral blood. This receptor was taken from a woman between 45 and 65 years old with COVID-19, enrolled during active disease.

The CDR3 coding sequence is TGTGCCAGCAACGGACCGAAGGAGGGCGAGCAGTACTTC. Translation: CASNGPKEGEQYF. The rearrangement joins TRBV6-5 to TRBJ2-7, with D tentatively TRBD2 (6 bases). The V gene lost 7 bases and the J gene lost 6 bases, with 16 bases spanning the gap. Per the germline V gene, CDR1 is MNHEY and CDR2 is SVGAGI. CDR3 length: 13 residues.